The 27 T cell receptor beta chains below all came from one sample that was sequenced in a study of OX40 agonist ivuxolimab in advanced cancers. The method was immunoSEQ multiplex PCR; TCRdb's version includes in-frame clones alone and lacks a portion of them. The sample has 28,000 or so clones, 84% seen once; the top ten hold around 21%. The sample in question was CD4+ or CD8+ T cells sorted from blood, obtained in a trial of the OX40 agonist ivuxolimab. These receptor sequences come from an adult with an advanced solid tumor such as melanoma, head and neck, liver or kidney cancer.

The chain uses TRBV5-6 and TRBJ2-3; unclear D gene. The CDR3 length is 14 residues. Per germline, CDR1 SGHDT and CDR2 YYEEEE. Trimming cost V 3 bases and J 6 bases, with 14 bases left between them. The chain's CDR3 is CASSSSGPRDTQYF. Here the CDR3 DNA reads TGTGCCAGCAGCTCGTCCGGGCCCAGGGATACGCAGTATTTT.

This chain connects TRBV15 to TRBJ2-3, with 12 bases lining up with TRBD2. The junction had 15 bases not matched to a gene; V was cut back by 5 bases and J by 0 bases. The CDR3 extends over 20 amino acids. Germline V gives CDR1 LNHNV, CDR2 YYDKDF (reference sequence). The CDR3 sequence is CATSPPPLLTSGSSTDTQYF. Written as DNA, the CDR3 is TGTGCCACCAGCCCCCCTCCCCTCTTGACTAGCGGGAGCAGCACAGATACGCAGTATTTT. Together with reference TRBV15 and TRBJ2-3, the CDR3 gives the full variable domain: DAMVIQNPRYQVTQFGKPVTLSCSQTLNHNVMYWYQQKSSQAPKLLFHYYDKDFNNEADTPDNFQSRRPNTSFCFLDIRSPGLGDTAMYLCATSPPPLLTSGSSTDTQYFGPGTRLTVL.

CDR3 sequence: CASSEGRSYNEQFF. The CDR3 DNA is TGCGCCAGCAGCGAGGGAAGATCCTACAATGAGCAGTTCTTC. The chain is built from TRBV5-1 and TRBJ2-1; D may be TRBD2 (5 bases). This CDR3 contains 14 residues. Germline V gene sequence: CDR1 SGHRS, CDR2 YFSETQ. With 4 bases removed from V and 1 base from J, the gap between germline ends came to 9 bases.

The chain joins TRBV4-2 to TRBJ1-2; weak D call: TRBD1 (5 bases). The CDR3 loop spans 18 amino acids. Looked up from germline, CDR1 is LGHNA and CDR2 is YNFKEQ. V was pared by 0 bases and J by 0 bases, with 17 bases between. CDR3 DNA: TGTGCCAGCAGCCAAGATACCCCACGGACATTACCTAACTATGGCTACACCTTC. Its translation: CASSQDTPRTLPNYGYTF.

This clone has only a few counts. The gene calls are TRBV30 and TRBJ1-6; D is ambiguous. V was shortened by 5 bases and J by 8 bases, with 13 bases between the two germline ends. The germline V gene has CDR1 GTSNPN and CDR2 SVGIG (reference sequence). This CDR3 is 13 amino acids long. CDR3 amino acids: CAWSERDDSPLHF. CDR3 in DNA: TGTGCCTGGTCAGAGAGGGATGATTCACCCCTCCACTTT. The entire variable domain, with the rest obtained from reference TRBV30 and TRBJ1-6, is as follows: SQTIHQWPATLVQPVGSPLSLECTVEGTSNPNLYWYRQAAGRGLQLLFYSVGIGQISSEVPQNLSASRPQDRQFILSSKKLLLSDSGFYLCAWSERDDSPLHFGNGTRLTVT.

The gene calls are TRBV7-9 and TRBJ2-5; D remains unclear. Germline assignment: CDR1 SEHNR and CDR2 FQNEAQ (reference sequence). V was pared by 4 bases and J by 0 bases, with 15 bases between. CDR3 size: 16 residues. The CDR3 DNA follows: TGTGCCAGCAGCTCAGTTATGATACACAACCAAGAGACCCAGTACTTC. Protein product: CASSSVMIHNQETQYF.

This clone was picked up a small number of times. The chain uses TRBV29-1 and TRBJ2-3, with D possibly TRBD1 on 6 matching bases. V was cut by 0 bases and J by 1 base, with 11 bases left in between. This CDR3 has 15 amino acids. From germline, CDR1 is SQVTM and CDR2 ANQGSEA. The CDR3 protein is CSVEEGRGGTDTQYF. In DNA, the CDR3 is TGCAGCGTTGAAGAGGGCAGGGGAGGCACAGATACGCAGTATTTT.

The chain recombines TRBV9 with TRBJ1-1; no firm D call. The CDR3 runs 13 residues. V was shortened by 4 bases and J by 0 bases, with 7 bases between the two germline ends. Germline loops: CDR1 SGDLS, CDR2 YYNGEE. The CDR3 region is CASSPDMNTEAFF. The CDR3 DNA reads TGTGCCAGCAGCCCCGATATGAACACTGAAGCTTTCTTT.

The rearrangement uses TRBV7-3 and TRBJ2-7; D may be TRBD1 (6 bases). CDR1 is SGHTA, CDR2 FQGTGA, per germline. The ends were cut back, 1 base at V and 5 bases at J, with 12 bases in the middle. This CDR3 has 14 amino acids. CDR3 coding DNA: TGTGCCAGCAGCTTAATCCCAGGGGCCCACGAGCAGTACTTC. It codes for CASSLIPGAHEQYF.

In this sample, this clone turned up once. CDR3 coding DNA: TGCGCCAGCAGCCCTAGCGGGAGCACAGATACGCAGTATTTT. Protein product: CASSPSGSTDTQYF. The V and J genes are TRBV4-1 and TRBJ2-3; 8 positions match TRBD2. The germline V gene has CDR1 MGHRA and CDR2 YSYEKL. The ends lost 4 bases at V and 0 bases at J; junction bases unmatched: 0. The CDR3 has 14 amino acids.

The genes are TRBV10-3 and TRBJ2-3, with TRBD2 identical over 13 bases. CDR3 length equals 12 residues. Germline lookup yields CDR1 ENHRY and CDR2 SYGVKD. Unmatched junction bases numbered 0, after V lost 9 bases and J lost 6 bases. CDR3 bases: TGTGCCATGACTAGCGGGAGGGATACGCAGTATTTT. Protein: CAMTSGRDTQYF.

The chain is built from TRBV7-9 and TRBJ1-1; 10 nucleotides match TRBD1. J lost 6 bases, V lost 3 bases, and 7 bases had no gene match. Germline V gene sequence: CDR1 SEHNR, CDR2 FQNEAQ (reference sequence). The CDR3 has 15 residues. The CDR3 DNA reads TGTGCCAGCAGCTTCGGAACCGGGACAGGGGCTGAAGCTTTCTTT. Translated: CASSFGTGTGAEAFF. Filled out from reference TRBV7-9 and TRBJ1-1, the complete variable domain reads DTGVSQNPRHKITKRGQNVTFRCDPISEHNRLYWYRQTLGQGPEFLTYFQNEAQLEKSRLLSDRFSAERPKGSFSTLEIQRTEQGDSAMYLCASSFGTGTGAEAFFGQGTRLTVV.

The chain couples TRBV6-5 to TRBJ1-1; 7 positions agree with TRBD1. The CDR3 consists of 12 residues. The germline CDR1 and CDR2 sequences are MNHEY and SVGAGI. V was clipped by 2 bases and J by 6 bases; unmatched bases: 0. This CDR3 is CASSYGQAEAFF. CDR3 in DNA: TGTGCCAGCAGTTACGGACAGGCTGAAGCTTTCTTT.

The chain joins TRBV13 to TRBJ1-2; D is unresolved. The CDR3 spans 14 residues. Germline CDR1 PRHDT, CDR2 FYEKMQ (reference sequence). Trimming took off 8 bases at V and 2 bases at J, with 15 bases between the two ends. CDR3 in amino acids: CASSSFSGNYGYTF. CDR3 coding DNA: TGTGCCAGCTCTTCCTTCTCGGGGAACTATGGCTACACCTTC.

The chain employs TRBV29-1 and TRBJ1-2, with D maybe TRBD1 (5 bases). The CDR3 covers 10 residues. Trimming took 4 bases from V and 7 from J, leaving 7 bases between them. Per germline, CDR1 SQVTM and CDR2 ANQGSEA. The CDR3 reads CSVVRGGYTF. Written as DNA, the CDR3 is TGCAGCGTTGTAAGGGGTGGCTACACCTTC.

The chain combines TRBV5-6 with TRBJ2-3; D unclear. V shed 2 bases and J shed 7 bases, with 20 bases lying between them. The CDR3 sequence is 16 residues long. CDR1 SGHDT and CDR2 YYEEEE come from the germline V gene. CDR3 in amino acids: CASSFRAGPYPYTQYF. The CDR3 coding sequence is TGTGCCAGCAGCTTTAGGGCCGGGCCATACCCTTATACGCAGTATTTT.

The J gene is TRBJ2-7, the V gene TRBV9, with D possibly being TRBD1 or TRBD2 (6 bases each). CDR3 length equals 14 residues. Germline assignment: CDR1 SGDLS and CDR2 YYNGEE. V lost 0 bases and J 4 bases, leaving 11 bases between the germline ends. CDR3 region: CASSVGGARYEQYF. In DNA form, the CDR3 reads TGTGCCAGCAGCGTAGGGGGGGCGCGATACGAGCAGTACTTC. Filled out from reference TRBV9 and TRBJ2-7, the complete variable domain reads DSGVTQTPKHLITATGQRVTLRCSPRSGDLSVYWYQQSLDQGLQFLIQYYNGEERAKGNILERFSAQQFPDLHSELNLSSLELGDSALYFCASSVGGARYEQYFGPGTRLTVT.

This clone was seen once. A much larger clone lies one base from this, so it may be a read error. The chain has TRBV6-5 and TRBJ2-2; D is undetermined. Trimming left V 5 bases short and J 1 base short, with 2 bases between. The CDR3 has 12 amino acids. The germline CDR1 and CDR2 sequences are MNHEY and SVGAGI. CDR3 in DNA: TGTGCCAGCAGTCAGAACACCGGGGAGCTGTTTTTT. This codes for CASSQNTGELFF.

This clone was seen once. This chain connects TRBV7-9 to TRBJ1-2; perhaps TRBD1 as D (5 bases). This CDR3 region has 13 residues. Deletions cut 7 bases from V and 8 bases from J, with 17 bases between. Per germline, CDR1 SEHNR and CDR2 FQNEAQ (reference sequence). CDR3 in amino acids: CASIGPVGEGYTF. DNA of the CDR3: TGTGCCAGCATCGGACCTGTGGGGGAAGGCTACACCTTC.

The chain recombines TRBV7-8 with TRBJ2-1; a possible D gene is TRBD2 (5 bases). CDR3 length: 14 residues. The germline gives CDR1 SGHVS, CDR2 FQNEAQ. V lost 5 bases, J lost 0 bases, and 8 bases lay in between. The CDR3 DNA sequence: TGTGCCAGCAGCCCGGGGAGCTCCTACAATGAGCAGTTCTTC. This codes for CASSPGSSYNEQFF.

The chain uses TRBV4-3 and TRBJ2-5; perhaps D is TRBD1 or TRBD2 (6 bases each). The V gene's germline CDR1 is LGHNA and CDR2 YSLEER. V lost 0 bases, J lost 5 bases, and 16 bases lay in between. The CDR3 contains 16 residues. The CDR3 region is CASSQDPRGAGETQYF. CDR3 in DNA: TGCGCCAGCAGCCAAGACCCGAGGGGGGCTGGGGAGACCCAGTACTTC.

The J gene is TRBJ2-7, the V gene TRBV11-2; D possibly corresponds to TRBD1 (5 bases). Trimming removed 5 bases at V and 5 bases at J, with 16 bases between. Germline V gene lookup returns CDR1 SGHAT and CDR2 FQNNGV. There are 14 residues in the CDR3. CDR3: CASSPARQPHEQYF. The CDR3 DNA sequence: TGTGCCAGCAGCCCAGCACGACAGCCCCACGAGCAGTACTTC.

The rearrangement joins TRBV9 to TRBJ2-7, with D tentatively TRBD1 (7 bases). The V gene lost 4 bases and the J gene lost 1 base, with 9 bases spanning the gap. Germline V gene data show CDR1 as SGDLS and CDR2 as YYNGEE. This CDR3 comprises 13 residues. Written as DNA, the CDR3 is TGTGCCAGCAGCCCAGGGGGGTCCTACGAGCAGTACTTC. Its protein product is CASSPGGSYEQYF.

The CDR3 is CASSLGQEGQPQHF. CDR3 bases: TGTGCCAGCAGTCTCGGACAGGAGGGTCAGCCCCAGCATTTT. V usage is TRBV28 and J usage is TRBJ1-5, with 7 positions matching TRBD1. This CDR3 region has 14 residues. Germline-derived CDR1 and CDR2 are MDHEN and SYDVKM. Trimming at V came to 5 bases and at J to 6 bases, leaving 7 bases not matched to a gene.

The rearrangement joins TRBV25-1 to TRBJ1-1, with TRBD1 matching over 8 bases. This CDR3 has 12 residues. With 6 bases clipped from V and 5 bases from J, the junction kept 2 bases outside the gene matches. Germline lookup yields CDR1 MGHDK and CDR2 SYGVNS. The CDR3 DNA follows: TGTGCCAGCAGAACAGGGGGAACTGAAGCTTTCTTT. Translation gives CASRTGGTEAFF.

The J gene is TRBJ1-2, the V gene TRBV28; TRBD1 matches 12 bases. Germline CDR1 and CDR2: MDHEN and SYDVKM. This CDR3 has 17 amino acids. Trimming took 4 bases from V and 6 from J; bases not matched to a gene: 12. CDR3 amino acids: CASSYNAGTGGAHGYTF. The CDR3 DNA reads as TGTGCCAGCAGTTACAATGCCGGGACAGGGGGCGCGCATGGCTACACCTTC.

V and J are TRBV28 and TRBJ2-2; TRBD2 matches at 7 bases. CDR1 MDHEN and CDR2 SYDVKM come from the germline V gene. With 3 bases clipped from V and 1 base from J, the junction kept 8 bases outside the gene matches. The CDR3 has 17 amino acids. The CDR3 loop is CASSFDRLAVNTGELFF. The CDR3 nucleotides read TGTGCCAGCAGTTTCGATAGACTAGCCGTGAACACCGGGGAGCTGTTTTTT.